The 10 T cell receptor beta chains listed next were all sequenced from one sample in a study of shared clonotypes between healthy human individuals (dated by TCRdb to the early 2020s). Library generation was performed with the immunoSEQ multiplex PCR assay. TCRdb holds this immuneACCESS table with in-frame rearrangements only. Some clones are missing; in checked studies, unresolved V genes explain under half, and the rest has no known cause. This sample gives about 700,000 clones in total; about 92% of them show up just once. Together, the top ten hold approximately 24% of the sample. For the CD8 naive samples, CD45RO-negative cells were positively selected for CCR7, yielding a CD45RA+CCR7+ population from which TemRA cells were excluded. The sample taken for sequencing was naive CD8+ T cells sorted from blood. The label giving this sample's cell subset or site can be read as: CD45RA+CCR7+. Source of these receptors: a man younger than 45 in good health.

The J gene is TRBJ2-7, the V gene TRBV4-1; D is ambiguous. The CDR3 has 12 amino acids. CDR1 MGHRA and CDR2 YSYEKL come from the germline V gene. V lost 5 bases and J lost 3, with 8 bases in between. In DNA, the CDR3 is TGCGCCAGCAGCACAGACGACTACGAGCAGTACTTC. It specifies CASSTDDYEQYF.

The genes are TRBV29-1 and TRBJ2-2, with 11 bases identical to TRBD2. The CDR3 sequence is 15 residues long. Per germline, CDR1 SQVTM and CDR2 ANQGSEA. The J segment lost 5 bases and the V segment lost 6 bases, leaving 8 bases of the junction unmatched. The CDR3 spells CSVATSGSRTGELFF. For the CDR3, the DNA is TGCAGCGTAGCAACTAGCGGGAGTAGGACCGGGGAGCTGTTTTTT.

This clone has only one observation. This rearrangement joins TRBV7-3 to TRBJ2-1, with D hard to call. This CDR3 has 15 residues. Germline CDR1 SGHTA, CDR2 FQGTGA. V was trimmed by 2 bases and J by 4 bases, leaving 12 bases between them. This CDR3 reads CASSLGSGEYNEQFF. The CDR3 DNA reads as TGTGCCAGCAGCTTAGGGTCAGGAGAATACAATGAGCAGTTCTTC.

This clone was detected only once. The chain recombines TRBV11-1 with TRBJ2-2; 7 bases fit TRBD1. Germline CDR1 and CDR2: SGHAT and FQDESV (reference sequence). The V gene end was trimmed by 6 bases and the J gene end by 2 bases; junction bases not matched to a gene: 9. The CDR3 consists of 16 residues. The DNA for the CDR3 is TGTGCCAGCAGAGTAGGGGGCGGGCCCAACACCGGGGAGCTGTTTTTT. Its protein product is CASRVGGGPNTGELFF.

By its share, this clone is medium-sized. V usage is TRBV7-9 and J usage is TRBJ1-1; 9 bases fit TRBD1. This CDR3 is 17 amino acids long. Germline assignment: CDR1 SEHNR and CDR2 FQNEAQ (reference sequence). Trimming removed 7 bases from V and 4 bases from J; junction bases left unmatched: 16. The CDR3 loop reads CASTFHDWTGVGTEAFF. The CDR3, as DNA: TGTGCCAGCACCTTTCACGATTGGACAGGGGTCGGCACTGAAGCTTTCTTT. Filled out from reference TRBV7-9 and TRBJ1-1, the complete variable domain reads DTGVSQNPRHKITKRGQNVTFRCDPISEHNRLYWYRQTLGQGPEFLTYFQNEAQLEKSRLLSDRFSAERPKGSFSTLEIQRTEQGDSAMYLCASTFHDWTGVGTEAFFGQGTRLTVV.

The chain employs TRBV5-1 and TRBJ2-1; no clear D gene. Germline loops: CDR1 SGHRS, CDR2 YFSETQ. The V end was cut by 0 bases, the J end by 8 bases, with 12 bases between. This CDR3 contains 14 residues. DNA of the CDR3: TGCGCCAGCAGCTTGGGGCGAAAGGTAGATGAGCAGTTCTTC. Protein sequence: CASSLGRKVDEQFF.

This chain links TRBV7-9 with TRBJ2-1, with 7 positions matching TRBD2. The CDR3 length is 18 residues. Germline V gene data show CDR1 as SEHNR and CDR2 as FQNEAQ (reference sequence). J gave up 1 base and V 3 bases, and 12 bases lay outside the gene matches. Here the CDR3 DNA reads TGTGCCAGCAGCTTCACCCCGTGGGGGGGAACGTCCTACAATGAGCAGTTCTTC. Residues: CASSFTPWGGTSYNEQFF.

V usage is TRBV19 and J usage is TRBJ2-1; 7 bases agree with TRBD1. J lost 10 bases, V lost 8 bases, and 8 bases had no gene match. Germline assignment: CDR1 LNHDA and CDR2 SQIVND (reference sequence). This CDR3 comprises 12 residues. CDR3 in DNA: TGTGCCAGTGCCAGGACAGGCGGCGAGCAGTTCTTC. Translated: CASARTGGEQFF.

The CDR3 DNA reads as TGCGCCAGCAGCTCGGGACAGATGAACACTGAAGCTTTCTTT. This encodes CASSSGQMNTEAFF. This chain joins TRBV5-1 and TRBJ1-1; 7 bases are shared with TRBD1. Germline V gene data show CDR1 as SGHRS and CDR2 as YFSETQ. The CDR3 is 14 residues long. Trimming at V came to 3 bases and at J to 0 bases, leaving 2 bases not matched to a gene.

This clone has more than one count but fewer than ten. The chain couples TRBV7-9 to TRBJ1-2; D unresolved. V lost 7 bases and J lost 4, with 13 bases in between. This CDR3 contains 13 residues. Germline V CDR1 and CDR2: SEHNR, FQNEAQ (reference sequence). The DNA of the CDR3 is TGTGCCAGCACTAGCCTTGCAGGCTATGGCTACACCTTC. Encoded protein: CASTSLAGYGYTF.